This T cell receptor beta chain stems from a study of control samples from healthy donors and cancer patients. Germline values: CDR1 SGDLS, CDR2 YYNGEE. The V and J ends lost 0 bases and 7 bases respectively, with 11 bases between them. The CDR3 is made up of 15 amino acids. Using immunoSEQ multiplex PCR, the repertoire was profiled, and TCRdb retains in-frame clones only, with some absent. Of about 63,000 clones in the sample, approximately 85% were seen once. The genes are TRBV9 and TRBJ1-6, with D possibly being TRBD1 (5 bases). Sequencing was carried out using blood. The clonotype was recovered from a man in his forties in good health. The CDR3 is CASSVGGVGNSPLHF. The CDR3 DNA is TGTGCCAGCAGCGTAGGAGGGGTTGGCAATTCACCCCTCCACTTT.